The present entry profiles one T cell receptor (beta chain) with its context. Its antigen remains unidentified. No much larger clonotype is one base removed from it; base qualities were not supplied. TCRbeta CDR3 regions were profiled by bias-controlled multiplex PCR amplification of genomic DNA with the immunoSEQ Assay. Per the original workflow: To quantify the absolute abundance of each unique TCRbeta CDR3 region, the sequences were collapsed and filtered. Two models were used to test differential abundance: a binomial model (Fisher-equivalent) and a beta-binomial model that adds time-dependent variance fitted from healthy donors. Clones with fewer than 5 combined templates were removed, and differential abundance was called for clones with a Benjamini-Hochberg FDR below 0.01. Beta-binomial variance was modeled as a function of total template count across the two samples using the form v = (b*log(k)+a)^2. This is the immuneACCESS table as TCRdb keeps it, with only in-frame sequences that have V and J called. A part of the clones is gone; compared with another copy, unresolved V genes explain less than half, and the rest is unexplained. V, J and clone size derive from that table, while D and trimming were established from the DNA sequence. The sample table records under 95,000 clones; about 88% of these occur just once. The ten largest clonotypes hold around 2.8% of the sample.

During the collection period, no immune events, such as infections, were documented for the healthy donors. Blood repertoires from healthy donors were used as a training cohort for calibrating time-dependent variance in a beta-binomial model of differential abundance of T-cell clones. The training cohort included 10 or so healthy donors, of whom 3 were female and 7 were male. An age range of roughly 29 to 64 years, with an average of about 39 years, was recorded for the donors. Whole blood, obtained from a commercial supplier, was collected from each healthy donor at three time points spaced approximately 15 days apart. Genomic DNA was extracted from unsorted whole blood for immunosequencing. The sample originates from a study of identifying expanded T cells in peripheral blood (dated by TCRdb to between 2018 and 2021). For the wider study: Four technical replicates, made by sequencing separate aliquots from the same pool of genomic DNA, were compared pairwise. Overall study outcomes, separate from this receptor: The beta-binomial model significantly reduced the number of clones called differentially abundant and the false-positive rate across all healthy-donor time intervals. Between technical replicates the binomial model flagged approximately 1.2 differentially abundant clones, whereas over around two weeks the binomial model flagged about 15 and over about 4 weeks around 18. In all healthy donors, the variance in clone template counts between samples taken around 14 days apart rose significantly as total template count increased. The authors expected that over much longer intervals, such as months to years, biological variance in healthy repertoires might increase even further.

As encoded in the germline V gene (reference sequence), CDR1 is LNHDA while CDR2 is SQIVND. The junction carries 12 bases between V and J, which are trimmed by 5 bases and 6 bases respectively. Including the terminal cysteine and phenylalanine, the CDR3 comprises 13 residues. The DNA shown is the 39-base CDR3, in frame from base 1. The V gene is TRBV19 and the J gene is TRBJ2-3; the D element could tentatively be TRBD1 or TRBD2, as 5 bases agree for each. The specimen sequenced was blood. The source of this sequence is a person aged 18 to 70 in good health. The CDR3 sequence is CASSPGRDDTQYF. The DNA sequence is as follows: TGTGCCAGTAGTCCGGGACGCGATGATACGCAGTATTTT.